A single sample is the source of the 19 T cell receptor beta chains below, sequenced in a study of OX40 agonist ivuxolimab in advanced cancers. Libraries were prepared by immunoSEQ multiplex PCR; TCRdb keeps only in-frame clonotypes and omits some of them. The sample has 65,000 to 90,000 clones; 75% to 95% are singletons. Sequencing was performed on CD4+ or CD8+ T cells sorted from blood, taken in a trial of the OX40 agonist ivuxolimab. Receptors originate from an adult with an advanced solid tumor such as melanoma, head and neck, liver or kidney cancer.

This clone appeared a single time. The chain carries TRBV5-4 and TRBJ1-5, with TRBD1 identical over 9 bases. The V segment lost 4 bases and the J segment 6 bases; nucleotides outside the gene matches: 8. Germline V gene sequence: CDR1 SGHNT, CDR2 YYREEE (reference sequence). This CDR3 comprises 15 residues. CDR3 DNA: TGTGCCAGCAGCCCAGGGACAGGGTTGGGTCAGCCCCAGCATTTT. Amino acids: CASSPGTGLGQPQHF.

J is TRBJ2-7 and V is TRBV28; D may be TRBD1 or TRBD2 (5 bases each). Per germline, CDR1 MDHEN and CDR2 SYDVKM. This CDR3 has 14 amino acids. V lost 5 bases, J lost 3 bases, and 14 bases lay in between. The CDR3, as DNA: TGTGCCAGCAGTGGTCCAGGGACCCTCTACGAGCAGTACTTC. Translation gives CASSGPGTLYEQYF.

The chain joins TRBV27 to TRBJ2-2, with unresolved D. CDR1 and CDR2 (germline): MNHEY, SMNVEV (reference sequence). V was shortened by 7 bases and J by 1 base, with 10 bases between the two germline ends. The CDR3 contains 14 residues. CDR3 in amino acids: CASMHRGNTGELFF. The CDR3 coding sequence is TGTGCCAGCATGCACCGCGGGAACACCGGGGAGCTGTTTTTT.

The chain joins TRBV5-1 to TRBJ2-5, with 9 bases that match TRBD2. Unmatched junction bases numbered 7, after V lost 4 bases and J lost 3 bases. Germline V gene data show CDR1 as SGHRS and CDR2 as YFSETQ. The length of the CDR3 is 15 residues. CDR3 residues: CASSPLAGGEETQYF. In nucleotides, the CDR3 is TGCGCCAGCAGCCCCCTGGCGGGAGGGGAAGAGACCCAGTACTTC.

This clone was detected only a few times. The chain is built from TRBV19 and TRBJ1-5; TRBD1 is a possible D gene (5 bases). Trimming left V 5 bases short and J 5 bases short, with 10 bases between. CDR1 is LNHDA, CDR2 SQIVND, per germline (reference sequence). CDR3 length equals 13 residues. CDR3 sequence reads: CASSSTGDQPQHF. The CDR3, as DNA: TGTGCCAGTAGTTCTACAGGAGATCAGCCCCAGCATTTT.

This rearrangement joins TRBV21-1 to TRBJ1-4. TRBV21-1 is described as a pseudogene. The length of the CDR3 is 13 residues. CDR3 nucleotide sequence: TGTGCCAGCAGCAAAGATTGGGGAGAAAAACTGTTTTTT. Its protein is CASSKDWGEKLFF.

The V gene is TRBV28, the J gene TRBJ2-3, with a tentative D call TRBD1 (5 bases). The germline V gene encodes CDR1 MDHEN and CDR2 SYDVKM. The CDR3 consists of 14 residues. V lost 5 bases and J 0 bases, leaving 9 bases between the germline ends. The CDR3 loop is CASSGPGSTDTQYF. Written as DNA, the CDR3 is TGTGCCAGCAGTGGGCCAGGGAGCACAGATACGCAGTATTTT.

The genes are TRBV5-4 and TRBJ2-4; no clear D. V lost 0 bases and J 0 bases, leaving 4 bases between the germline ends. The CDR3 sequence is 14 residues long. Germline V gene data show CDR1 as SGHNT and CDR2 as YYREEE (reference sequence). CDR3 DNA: TGTGCCAGCAGCTTGGCGGGAGCCAAAAACATTCAGTACTTC. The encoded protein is CASSLAGAKNIQYF.

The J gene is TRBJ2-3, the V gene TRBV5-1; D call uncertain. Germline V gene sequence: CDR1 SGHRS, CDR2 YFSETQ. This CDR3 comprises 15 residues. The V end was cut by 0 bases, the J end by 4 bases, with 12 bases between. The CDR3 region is CASSLGGTPADTQYF. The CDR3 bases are TGCGCCAGCAGCTTGGGGGGTACCCCAGCAGATACGCAGTATTTT.

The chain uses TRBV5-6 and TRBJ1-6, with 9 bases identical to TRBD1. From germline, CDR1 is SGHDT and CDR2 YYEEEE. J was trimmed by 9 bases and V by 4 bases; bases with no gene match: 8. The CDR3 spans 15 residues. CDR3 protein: CASSLVQGASSPLHF. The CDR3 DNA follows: TGTGCCAGCAGCCTCGTACAGGGGGCATCTTCACCCCTCCACTTT.

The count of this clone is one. CDR3 DNA: TGTGCCAGCAGCTCCTCGGTATCTGGGGCCAACGTCCTGACTTTC. This gives the protein CASSSSVSGANVLTF. V is TRBV7-9 and J is TRBJ2-6; D is unresolved. Germline V gene lookup returns CDR1 SEHNR and CDR2 FQNEAQ (reference sequence). The CDR3 covers 15 residues. V gave up 4 bases and J gave up 1 base, with 8 bases separating them.

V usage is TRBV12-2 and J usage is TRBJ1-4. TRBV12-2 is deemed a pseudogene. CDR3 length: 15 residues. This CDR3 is CASRWRREVGEKLFF. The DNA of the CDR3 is TGTGCAAGTCGCTGGCGGCGGGAGGTCGGGGAAAAACTGTTTTTT.

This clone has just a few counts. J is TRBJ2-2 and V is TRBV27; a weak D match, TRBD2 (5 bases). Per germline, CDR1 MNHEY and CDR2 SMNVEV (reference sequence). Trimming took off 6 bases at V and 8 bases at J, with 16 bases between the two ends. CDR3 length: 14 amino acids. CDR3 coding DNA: TGTGCCAGCAGACTAGGGCTATTTGCAGGGGAGCTGTTTTTT. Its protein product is CASRLGLFAGELFF.

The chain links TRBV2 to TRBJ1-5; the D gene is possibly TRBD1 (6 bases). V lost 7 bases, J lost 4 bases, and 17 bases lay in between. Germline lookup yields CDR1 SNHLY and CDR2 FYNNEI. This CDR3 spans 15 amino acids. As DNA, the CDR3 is TGTGCCAGCATCTTGACCCGAGGGGGTAATCAGCCCCAGCATTTT. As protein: CASILTRGGNQPQHF.

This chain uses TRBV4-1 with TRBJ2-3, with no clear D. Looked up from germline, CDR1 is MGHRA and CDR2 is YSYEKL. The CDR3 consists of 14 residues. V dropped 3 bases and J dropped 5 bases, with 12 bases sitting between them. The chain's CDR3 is CASSHPRKEDTQYF. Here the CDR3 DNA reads TGCGCCAGCAGCCACCCCAGAAAGGAAGATACGCAGTATTTT.

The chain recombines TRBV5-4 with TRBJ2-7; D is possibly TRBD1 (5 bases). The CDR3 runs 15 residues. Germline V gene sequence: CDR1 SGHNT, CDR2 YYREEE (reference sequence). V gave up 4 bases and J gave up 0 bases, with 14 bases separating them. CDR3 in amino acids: CASSTTGTSSYEQYF. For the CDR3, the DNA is TGTGCCAGCAGCACTACAGGTACTTCCTCCTACGAGCAGTACTTC. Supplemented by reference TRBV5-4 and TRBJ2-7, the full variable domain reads ETGVTQSPTHLIKTRGQQVTLRCSSQSGHNTVSWYQQALGQGPQFIFQYYREEENGRGNFPPRFSGLQFPNYSSELNVNALELDDSALYLCASSTTGTSSYEQYFGPGTRLTVT.

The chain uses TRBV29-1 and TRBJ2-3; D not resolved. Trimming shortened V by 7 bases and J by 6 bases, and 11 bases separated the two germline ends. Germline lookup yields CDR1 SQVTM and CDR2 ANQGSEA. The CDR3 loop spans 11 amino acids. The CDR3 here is CSGGSVDTQYF. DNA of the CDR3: TGCAGCGGTGGGTCCGTTGATACGCAGTATTTT.

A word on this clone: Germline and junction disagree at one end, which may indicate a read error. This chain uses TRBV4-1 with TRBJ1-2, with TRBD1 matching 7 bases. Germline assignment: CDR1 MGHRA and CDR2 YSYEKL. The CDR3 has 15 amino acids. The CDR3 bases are TGCGCCAGCAGCCAAGTGCCGACAGGGACGTTGGTCCTCAGCTTC. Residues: CASSQVPTGTLVLSF.

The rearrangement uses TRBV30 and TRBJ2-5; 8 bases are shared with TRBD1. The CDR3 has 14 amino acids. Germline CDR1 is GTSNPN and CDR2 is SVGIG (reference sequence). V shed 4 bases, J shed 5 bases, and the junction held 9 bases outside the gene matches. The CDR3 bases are TGTGCCTGGACCAGGGGGCCCTCAGTGGAGACCCAGTACTTC. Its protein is CAWTRGPSVETQYF.